This T cell receptor (beta chain) was recorded in a study of shared clonotypes between healthy human individuals. General observations from the study: Clonotype sharing among donors was thought likely to change with sequencing depth.

To note about this clone: Its target is unknown.

TCRdb's copy holds only in-frame clones and misses some; the assay was immunoSEQ multiplex PCR. The sample records millions of clones, just over 90% being singletons. A CD45RA+ naive subset and a CD45RA-negative memory subset were split from CD4+ cells. CDR3 length: 16 amino acids. From germline, CDR1 is LGHNA and CDR2 YNFKEQ. Losses at the gene ends were 4 bases for V and 7 bases for J; bases not matched to a gene: 11. What was sequenced was naive CD4+ T cells from PBMCs. This sample's subset: CD45RA+ positively selected. This TCR was recovered from a man aged 18 to 30 in good health. Some clones in this sample may be carry-over from other donors' samples. The chain uses TRBV4-2 and TRBJ2-1; 9 positions agree with TRBD1. CDR3 residues: CASSRSTGQGKNEQFF. As DNA, the CDR3 is TGTGCCAGCAGCCGCTCTACCGGACAGGGGAAGAATGAGCAGTTCTTC.